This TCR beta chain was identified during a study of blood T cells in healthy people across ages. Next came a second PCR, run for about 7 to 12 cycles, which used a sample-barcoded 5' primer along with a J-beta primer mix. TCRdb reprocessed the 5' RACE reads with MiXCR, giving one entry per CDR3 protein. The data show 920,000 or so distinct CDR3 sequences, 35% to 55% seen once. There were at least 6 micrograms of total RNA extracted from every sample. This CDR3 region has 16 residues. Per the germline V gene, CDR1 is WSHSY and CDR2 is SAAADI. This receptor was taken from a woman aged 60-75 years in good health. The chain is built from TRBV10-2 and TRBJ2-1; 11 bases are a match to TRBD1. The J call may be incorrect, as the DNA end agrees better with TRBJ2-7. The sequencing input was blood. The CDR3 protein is CASSETGTGGNNEQYF. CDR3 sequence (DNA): TGCGCCAGCAGTGAGACCGGGACAGGGGGAAACAATGAGCAGTACTTC.